A selection of T cell receptor beta chains follows, all from one sample in a study of blood T cell repertoires in COVID-19. This table comes from immunoSEQ multiplex PCR, and its TCRdb copy is limited to in-frame clones, with some not included. The sample contains about 160,000 clones, more than 75% of which appear only once. Material for sequencing was peripheral blood. These receptors came from a woman between 55 and 75 years old with COVID-19, enrolled during active disease. The CDR3 runs from the conserved cysteine through the conserved F or W. Each record gives: V gene, clone size, J gene, D gene, CDR3 protein, CDR3 DNA. The D gene is left open where the match is weak. Clone sizes are given selectively: once, few, many, or a class where the clone is expanded.

v_call: TRBV18; clone_size: .; j_call: TRBJ1-1; d_call: TRBD1; cdr3_aa: CASLGTENTEAFF; cdr3_nt: TGTGCCAGCTTGGGGACAGAGAACACTGAAGCTTTCTTT
v_call: TRBV19; clone_size: few; j_call: TRBJ1-4; d_call: .; cdr3_aa: CASSIEEEEAEKLFF; cdr3_nt: TGTGCCAGTAGTATAGAAGAGGAAGAAGCTGAAAAACTGTTTTTT
v_call: TRBV7-7; clone_size: few; j_call: TRBJ1-4; d_call: .; cdr3_aa: CASSLAYGGSEKLFF; cdr3_nt: TGTGCTAGCAGCTTAGCTTACGGGGGTAGCGAAAAACTGTTTTTT
v_call: TRBV12-5; clone_size: .; j_call: TRBJ2-3; d_call: TRBD2; cdr3_aa: CASGLGTSGRAYDTQYF; cdr3_nt: TGTGCTAGTGGTTTGGGGACTAGCGGGAGGGCATACGATACGCAGTATTTT
v_call: TRBV7-8; clone_size: .; j_call: TRBJ2-5; d_call: .; cdr3_aa: CASSQREAQYF; cdr3_nt: TGTGCCAGCAGCCAGCGAGAGGCCCAGTACTTC
v_call: TRBV19; clone_size: .; j_call: TRBJ2-2; d_call: TRBD2; cdr3_aa: CASSKSGGARGTGELFF; cdr3_nt: TGTGCCAGTAGTAAGAGCGGGGGGGCCAGGGGCACCGGGGAGCTGTTTTTT
v_call: TRBV18; clone_size: .; j_call: TRBJ1-4; d_call: .; cdr3_aa: CASSASVNEKLFF; cdr3_nt: TGTGCCAGCTCCGCCAGTGTTAATGAAAAACTGTTTTTT
v_call: TRBV18; clone_size: .; j_call: TRBJ2-1; d_call: .; cdr3_aa: CASSPREGGSYNEQFF; cdr3_nt: TGTGCCAGCTCACCACGTGAAGGGGGCTCCTACAATGAGCAGTTCTTC
v_call: TRBV27; clone_size: .; j_call: TRBJ2-7; d_call: TRBD1; cdr3_aa: CASSSRTGVGLVGEQYF; cdr3_nt: TGTGCCAGCAGTTCAAGGACAGGGGTGGGATTGGTCGGCGAGCAGTACTTC
v_call: TRBV11-3; clone_size: .; j_call: TRBJ2-2; d_call: TRBD1; cdr3_aa: CASSPGQGGTGELFF; cdr3_nt: TGTGCCAGCAGCCCAGGACAGGGGGGCACCGGGGAGCTGTTTTTT
v_call: TRBV7-2; clone_size: .; j_call: TRBJ1-5; d_call: .; cdr3_aa: CASSAGAWDQPQHF; cdr3_nt: TGTGCCAGCAGCGCAGGGGCCTGGGATCAGCCCCAGCATTTT
v_call: TRBV6-2/TRBV6-3; clone_size: .; j_call: TRBJ1-1; d_call: .; cdr3_aa: CASSSVGWDTEAFF; cdr3_nt: TGTGCCAGCAGTTCCGTCGGGTGGGACACTGAAGCTTTCTTT
v_call: TRBV7-3; clone_size: .; j_call: TRBJ1-4; d_call: TRBD1; cdr3_aa: CASSPGQGRNEKLFF; cdr3_nt: TGTGCCAGCAGCCCTGGACAGGGGAGGAATGAAAAACTGTTTTTT
v_call: TRBV29-1; clone_size: .; j_call: TRBJ2-3; d_call: TRBD2; cdr3_aa: CSVGLSGRDTQYF; cdr3_nt: TGCAGCGTTGGGTTGAGCGGGAGAGATACGCAGTATTTT
v_call: TRBV12-5; clone_size: .; j_call: TRBJ1-6; d_call: .; cdr3_aa: CASGFRTALSSYNSPLHF; cdr3_nt: TGTGCTAGTGGTTTCCGGACAGCATTGAGCTCCTATAATTCACCCCTCCACTTT
v_call: TRBV7-2; clone_size: .; j_call: TRBJ2-1; d_call: TRBD1; cdr3_aa: CASSLNGQVANEQFF; cdr3_nt: TGTGCCAGCAGCCTGAACGGACAGGTTGCCAATGAGCAGTTCTTC
v_call: TRBV19; clone_size: once; j_call: TRBJ1-5; d_call: .; cdr3_aa: CASSPRGGPGSNQPQHF; cdr3_nt: TGTGCCAGTAGTCCTCGGGGAGGCCCGGGGAGCAATCAGCCCCAGCATTTT
v_call: TRBV20-1; clone_size: once; j_call: TRBJ1-5; d_call: .; cdr3_aa: CSARGGRGTNQPQHF; cdr3_nt: TGTAGTGCTCGTGGAGGGAGAGGCACCAATCAGCCCCAGCATTTT
v_call: TRBV7-9; clone_size: .; j_call: TRBJ2-7; d_call: .; cdr3_aa: CASSLGRRGGYEQYF; cdr3_nt: TGTGCCAGCAGCTTAGGCAGAAGGGGTGGGTACGAGCAGTACTTC
v_call: TRBV29-1; clone_size: .; j_call: TRBJ2-1; d_call: TRBD2; cdr3_aa: CSVEGVRLAGGASEQFF; cdr3_nt: TGCAGCGTTGAAGGGGTCCGGCTAGCGGGAGGGGCGAGTGAGCAGTTCTTC
v_call: TRBV5-1; clone_size: .; j_call: TRBJ2-7; d_call: .; cdr3_aa: CASSPFAGTHEQYF; cdr3_nt: TGCGCCAGCAGCCCCTTCGCGGGTACCCACGAGCAGTACTTC
v_call: TRBV25-1; clone_size: .; j_call: TRBJ1-5; d_call: .; cdr3_aa: CASSEAGASQPQHF; cdr3_nt: TGTGCCAGCAGTGAAGCGGGGGCGAGTCAGCCCCAGCATTTT
v_call: TRBV5-1; clone_size: .; j_call: TRBJ2-7; d_call: TRBD2; cdr3_aa: CASSSRTSGRRSYEQYF; cdr3_nt: TGCGCCAGCAGCTCCCGGACTAGCGGGAGGAGGTCCTACGAGCAGTACTTC
v_call: TRBV5-1; clone_size: .; j_call: TRBJ1-2; d_call: .; cdr3_aa: CASSPGSWRGYTF; cdr3_nt: TGCGCCAGCAGCCCCGGGTCCTGGAGGGGCTACACCTTC
v_call: TRBV14; clone_size: .; j_call: TRBJ1-2; d_call: TRBD1; cdr3_aa: CASSPTRGRVNYGYTF; cdr3_nt: TGTGCCAGTTCTCCGACCAGGGGGCGCGTTAACTATGGCTACACCTTC
v_call: TRBV5-1; clone_size: .; j_call: TRBJ2-3; d_call: .; cdr3_aa: CASSLGATGESQYF; cdr3_nt: TGCGCCAGCAGCTTGGGGGCCACGGGGGAGTCGCAGTATTTT
v_call: TRBV7-3; clone_size: .; j_call: TRBJ1-1; d_call: .; cdr3_aa: CASSLERGTEAFF; cdr3_nt: TGTGCCAGCAGCTTAGAGAGGGGGACTGAAGCTTTCTTT
v_call: TRBV2; clone_size: once; j_call: TRBJ1-1; d_call: .; cdr3_aa: CASSLMNTEAFF; cdr3_nt: TGTGCCAGCAGCCTAATGAACACTGAAGCTTTCTTT
v_call: TRBV5-4; clone_size: .; j_call: TRBJ2-5; d_call: TRBD1; cdr3_aa: CASKPTGGAGETQYF; cdr3_nt: TGTGCCAGCAAACCGACAGGGGGCGCCGGGGAGACCCAGTACTTC
v_call: TRBV12-3/TRBV12-4; clone_size: .; j_call: TRBJ1-5; d_call: .; cdr3_aa: CASSLGSNQPQHF; cdr3_nt: TGTGCCAGCAGTTTAGGCAGTAATCAGCCCCAGCATTTT
v_call: TRBV11-2; clone_size: .; j_call: TRBJ2-5; d_call: .; cdr3_aa: CASSPTRSETQYF; cdr3_nt: TGTGCCAGCAGCCCTACTAGATCAGAGACCCAGTACTTC
v_call: TRBV6-5; clone_size: .; j_call: TRBJ1-3; d_call: .; cdr3_aa: CASSYVQGNTIYF; cdr3_nt: TGTGCCAGCAGTTACGTCCAGGGAAACACCATATATTTT
v_call: TRBV30; clone_size: once; j_call: TRBJ1-1; d_call: .; cdr3_aa: CAWSNQFEAFF; cdr3_nt: TGTGCCTGGAGTAATCAGTTTGAAGCTTTCTTT
v_call: TRBV29-1; clone_size: .; j_call: TRBJ1-2; d_call: .; cdr3_aa: CSVVGAYDYGYTF; cdr3_nt: TGCAGCGTTGTGGGGGCGTACGACTATGGCTACACCTTC
v_call: TRBV5-1; clone_size: .; j_call: TRBJ1-6; d_call: TRBD1; cdr3_aa: CASSGGTVGAPLHF; cdr3_nt: TGCGCCAGCAGCGGGGGGACAGTGGGGGCACCCCTCCACTTT
v_call: TRBV5-1; clone_size: .; j_call: TRBJ2-2; d_call: .; cdr3_aa: CASSLLEASAGTGELFF; cdr3_nt: TGCGCCAGCAGCTTGTTGGAGGCCTCCGCCGGGACCGGGGAGCTGTTTTTT
v_call: TRBV7-3; clone_size: .; j_call: TRBJ1-4; d_call: .; cdr3_aa: CASSLGPNEKLFF; cdr3_nt: TGTGCCAGCAGCCTGGGGCCTAATGAAAAACTGTTTTTT
v_call: TRBV3-1/TRBV3-2; clone_size: .; j_call: TRBJ1-2; d_call: TRBD1; cdr3_aa: CASSRSRTGKNNYGYTF; cdr3_nt: TGTGCCAGCAGCCGATCGAGGACAGGGAAGAACAACTATGGCTACACCTTC
v_call: TRBV27; clone_size: .; j_call: TRBJ2-3; d_call: .; cdr3_aa: CASSLVDRSLFGADTQYF; cdr3_nt: TGTGCCAGCAGTTTGGTAGACAGGTCCCTTTTTGGCGCAGATACGCAGTATTTT
v_call: TRBV9; clone_size: .; j_call: TRBJ2-3; d_call: TRBD2; cdr3_aa: CASSDISGRAADTQYF; cdr3_nt: TGTGCCAGCAGCGATATTAGCGGGAGGGCCGCGGATACGCAGTATTTT
v_call: TRBV6-5; clone_size: .; j_call: TRBJ1-2; d_call: TRBD1; cdr3_aa: CASSTRTGLGYTF; cdr3_nt: TGTGCCAGCAGTACCCGGACAGGGCTCGGCTACACCTTC
v_call: TRBV19; clone_size: .; j_call: TRBJ1-1; d_call: .; cdr3_aa: CASSIGGNTEAFF; cdr3_nt: TGTGCCAGTAGTATCGGGGGGAACACTGAAGCTTTCTTT
v_call: TRBV19; clone_size: .; j_call: TRBJ1-2; d_call: .; cdr3_aa: CASSIGGVPYGYTF; cdr3_nt: TGTGCCAGTAGTATTGGGGGGGTTCCCTATGGCTACACCTTC
v_call: TRBV7-3; clone_size: .; j_call: TRBJ1-1; d_call: TRBD1; cdr3_aa: CASSFTGGTEAFF; cdr3_nt: TGTGCCAGCAGCTTCACAGGGGGCACTGAAGCTTTCTTT
v_call: TRBV11-2; clone_size: .; j_call: TRBJ2-7; d_call: TRBD2; cdr3_aa: CASSGETYEQYF; cdr3_nt: TGTGCCAGTAGCGGGGAGACCTACGAGCAGTACTTC
v_call: TRBV10-1; clone_size: .; j_call: TRBJ1-1; d_call: .; cdr3_aa: CASSESGSNTEAFF; cdr3_nt: TGCGCCAGCAGTGAGTCCGGGAGTAACACTGAAGCTTTCTTT
v_call: TRBV2; clone_size: many; j_call: TRBJ2-7; d_call: TRBD2; cdr3_aa: CAIWTSGSYEQYF; cdr3_nt: TGTGCCATCTGGACTAGCGGGAGCTACGAGCAGTACTTC
v_call: TRBV18; clone_size: .; j_call: TRBJ1-6; d_call: .; cdr3_aa: CASSGGNRVTSPLHF; cdr3_nt: TGTGCCAGCTCAGGGGGAAACAGGGTTACTTCACCCCTCCACTTT
v_call: TRBV5-1; clone_size: .; j_call: TRBJ1-1; d_call: .; cdr3_aa: CASSFPRANTEAFF; cdr3_nt: TGCGCCAGCAGCTTCCCGAGAGCGAACACTGAAGCTTTCTTT
v_call: TRBV3-1/TRBV3-2; clone_size: .; j_call: TRBJ1-6; d_call: .; cdr3_aa: CASSRDPLGASPLHF; cdr3_nt: TGTGCCAGCAGCCGAGACCCCCTCGGAGCTTCACCCCTCCACTTT
v_call: TRBV7-8; clone_size: .; j_call: TRBJ2-1; d_call: .; cdr3_aa: CASSLYGGGKGNEQFF; cdr3_nt: TGTGCCAGCAGCTTATACGGGGGTGGAAAGGGCAATGAGCAGTTCTTC
v_call: TRBV6-5; clone_size: few; j_call: TRBJ1-6; d_call: TRBD1; cdr3_aa: CASSYARGLYNSPLHF; cdr3_nt: TGTGCCAGCAGTTACGCTAGGGGGCTCTATAATTCACCCCTCCACTTT
v_call: TRBV12-5; clone_size: .; j_call: TRBJ1-5; d_call: TRBD1; cdr3_aa: CASGSSRTGDSNQPQHF; cdr3_nt: TGTGCTAGTGGTTCATCCCGGACAGGAGATAGCAATCAGCCCCAGCATTTT
v_call: TRBV20-1; clone_size: .; j_call: TRBJ2-1; d_call: .; cdr3_aa: CSASGLASSYNEQFF; cdr3_nt: TGCAGTGCTAGTGGACTCGCCAGCTCCTACAATGAGCAGTTCTTC
v_call: TRBV4-1; clone_size: .; j_call: TRBJ1-3; d_call: TRBD1; cdr3_aa: CASSQTQGESGNTIYF; cdr3_nt: TGCGCCAGCAGCCAGACCCAGGGGGAGTCTGGAAACACCATATATTTT